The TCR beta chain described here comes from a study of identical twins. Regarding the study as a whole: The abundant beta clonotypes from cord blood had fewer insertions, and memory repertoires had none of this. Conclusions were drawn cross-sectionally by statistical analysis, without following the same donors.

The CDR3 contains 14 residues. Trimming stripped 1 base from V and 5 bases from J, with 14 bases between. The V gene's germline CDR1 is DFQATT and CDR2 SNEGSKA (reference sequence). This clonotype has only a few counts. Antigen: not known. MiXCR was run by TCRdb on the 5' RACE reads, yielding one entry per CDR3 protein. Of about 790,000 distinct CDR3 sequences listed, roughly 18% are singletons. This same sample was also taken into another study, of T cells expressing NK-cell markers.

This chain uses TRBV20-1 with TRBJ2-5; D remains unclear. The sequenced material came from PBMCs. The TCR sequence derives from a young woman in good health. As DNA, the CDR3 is TGCAGTGCTAGAGTGGGCAATCCTCTGGAGACCCAGTACTTC. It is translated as CSARVGNPLETQYF.